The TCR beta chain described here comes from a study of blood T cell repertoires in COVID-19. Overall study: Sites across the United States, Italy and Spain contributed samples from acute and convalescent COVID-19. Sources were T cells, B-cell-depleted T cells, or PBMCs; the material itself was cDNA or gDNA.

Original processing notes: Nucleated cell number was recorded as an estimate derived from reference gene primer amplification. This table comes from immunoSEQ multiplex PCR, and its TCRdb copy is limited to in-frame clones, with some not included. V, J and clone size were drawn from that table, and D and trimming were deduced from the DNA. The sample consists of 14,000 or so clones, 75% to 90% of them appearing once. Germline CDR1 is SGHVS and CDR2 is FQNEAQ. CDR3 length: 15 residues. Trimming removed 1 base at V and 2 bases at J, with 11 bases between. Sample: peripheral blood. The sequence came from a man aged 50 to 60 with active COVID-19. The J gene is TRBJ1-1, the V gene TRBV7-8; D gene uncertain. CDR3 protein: CASSLGYGRNTEAFF. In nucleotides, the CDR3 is TGTGCCAGCAGCTTAGGTTACGGGAGAAACACTGAAGCTTTCTTT.